This T cell receptor beta chain comes out of a study of cytomegalovirus exposure and HLA in healthy donors (dated by TCRdb to between 2016 and 2019). Notes on the research overall: An earlier analysis of roughly 630 of the donors reported about 250 Gb of sequence data and 100 million to 140 million unique TCR beta sequences from some 180 million T cells. Donor age, sex, ethnicity and CMV serostatus were collected together with the repertoire data. In a later genetic analysis, genome-wide SNP genotypes for about 55% of the 666 donors were used, and that subset was treated as a discovery cohort. Every discovery cohort repertoire had been produced on one sequencing platform. A separate validation cohort of over a hundred different subjects was used in addition to the roughly 700-subject first cohort. The aim of the study was to test whether cataloging public T cell receptors could identify signatures of past pathogen exposure. Among around 400 genotyped donors of the cohort, an average of 235,054 unique TCR beta nucleotide sequences were sequenced per donor, roughly 20% of them non-productive. In the later analysis, no new phenotypic data were used to find candidate immune exposures; instead, reliance was placed on TCR beta sequences and their occurrence across donors. In an earlier analysis of 500 to 650 of the donors, high-throughput TCR beta sequencing was used to judge whether each TCR beta V gene segment behaved as functional or pseudogenic. HLA typing covered class I and class II loci at four-digit resolution. Of the roughly 400 genotyped donors, over 80% were placed in the genetic ancestry cluster associated with self-reported Caucasian donors. Typing coverage differed by locus: A, B, C, DRB1 and DQB1 were typed in about 620-640 donors, DQA1 in approximately 520, DPA1 in approximately 600, and DPB1 in 450 to 480. Using immunosequencing, the study profiled T cell repertoires from approximately 700 subjects and related those repertoires to cytomegalovirus serostatus. Roughly 300 gigabases of sequencing data and around 85 million unique TCR sequences made up an early release that covered 500 to 650 HLA-typed donors. Five DR-DQ haplotypes were handled as single units for association and clustering because linkage in the cohort was strong. A later analysis re-examined previously published TCR beta repertoires from 600 to 700 donors and added high-resolution HLA genotyping to investigate patterns of TCR occurrence. High-throughput TCR immunosequencing, statistical association of individual TCRs with disease status, and machine learning were combined to predict cytomegalovirus infection status. Overall results and qualifications from the work: Only TCR beta chains were sequenced in this cohort, and the absence of alpha or paired-chain data limited detectable features. In an earlier analysis of 500 to 650 of the donors, most TCR beta V segments appeared in productive rearrangements about 90% or about 30% of the time, broadly matching IMGT annotations. Cytomegalovirus status was reported to be diagnosed by the classifier with high specificity and sensitivity in both the original and validation cohorts. In a later analysis, HLA-associated TCR beta chains were found to be more clonally expanded and to have lower generation probabilities than equally common non-associated chains. Most CMV-associated TCR beta chains appeared to be HLA-restricted in a later analysis, and the HLA associations seemed to be driven largely by CMV exposure. Because HLA typing was unavailable for some donors at each locus, only the typed subset was used in association tests. A later genetic analysis associated a missense DCLRE1C variant with V-gene and J-gene trimming of TCR beta chains, and an independent cohort replicated the association. Some IMGT-functional V segments, including TRBV6-2 and TRBV6-3, could not be told apart with the 87-base-pair reads, so those segments were excluded. Three of the identified cytomegalovirus-associated TCR beta chains were confirmed in vitro to be specific for cytomegalovirus antigens. A further reported finding was that TCR beta sequences accurately predicted the HLA-A and HLA-B alleles for most subjects in the first cohort. When HLA alleles, especially DR and DQ, strongly co-occurred, TCR associations were difficult to assign to individual alleles. According to the authors, the approach could potentially be generalized to other disease states and immunological phenotypes. Correlated functional status among segregating V segments might be attributable to linkage disequilibrium, but an unknown experimental factor could not be ruled out. A cluster of highly shared sequence variants was judged likely to be a technical artifact of the sequencing pipeline. Most TCR sequences were observed very rarely across donors, whereas some public TCRs were present in many individuals. CMV serostatus was the only immune exposure information available for the cohort. In a later analysis, several top co-occurrence clusters were reported to appear linked to parvovirus B19, influenza, CMV and Epstein-Barr virus. In a later analysis, TCR association rates were found to vary across HLA loci, with the most associated TCRs seen for DRB1 alleles and the fewest for HLA-C alleles. Presence/absence analyses assumed roughly uniform sequencing depth across donors, an assumption that may not hold. In a later analysis, 15,000 to 20,000 TCR beta sequences were associated with specific HLA alleles at a false discovery rate of 0.05. In a later genetic analysis, fewer N-insertions in productive TCRs were reported among donors in an Asian-associated ancestry cluster than the 666-donor mean. Because counts were too low, more than 15 rarely observed V segments, including chromosome 9 orphons, were excluded from the earlier analysis of around 640 of the donors. The study listed 164 TCR beta chains as associated with cytomegalovirus.

A word on this clone: The antigen this receptor binds is unknown. One base away there is no much larger clone; base qualities are not given.

Cut back by 0 bases and 1 base, the V and J ends lie 7 bases apart. Via the germline V gene, CDR1 is SGHRS and CDR2 YFSETQ. Spanning cysteine to phenylalanine, the CDR3 consists of 15 amino acids. The sequence is cut down to CDR3 DNA, 45 bases in frame from base 1. The cohort consisted of 600 or so healthy bone marrow donors. At the time of sampling, all cohort members were nominally healthy, though unrecorded immune exposures were likely present. CMV serostatus was recorded as positive for 250 to 300 and negative for about half of the 666 cohort members, whereas no CMV serostatus was recorded for the donor in question. A peripheral blood sample was collected from each donor, and TCR beta sequencing was performed on peripheral blood mononuclear cells. The Qiagen DNeasy Blood Extraction Kit was used to extract genomic DNA from the blood cell samples. The library was obtained by the immunoSEQ multiplex PCR assay. For the multiplex PCR, a mixture combining 60 forward primers for TCR Vbeta segments and 13 reverse primers for TCR Jbeta segments was used. The CDR3 region of rearranged TCR beta genes was amplified from genomic DNA with a multiplex PCR assay. Amplified TCR beta libraries were sequenced as 87-base-pair reads on the Illumina HiSeq System. The study's own analysis went as follows. Across the 500 to 700 repertoires, a later analysis counted approximately 83 million unique TCR beta chains, 9.5 million to 13 million of which were shared by at least two donors. Raw reads were error-corrected and collapsed into unique sequences with a nearest-neighbor algorithm that merged closely related sequences to remove PCR and sequencing errors. To assign V, D and J gene segments, CDR3 sequences were aligned to IMGT reference sequences. For a sequence to be retained, a match of at least six nucleotides was required to both a V gene segment and a J gene segment. Rearrangements were called productive when the CDR3 lacked stop codons and stayed in frame with V and J; all others were non-productive. CDR3 was defined by IMGT convention, running from the second conserved V-encoded cysteine to the conserved J-encoded phenylalanine. Sequences without an unambiguous match to a single V gene segment were excluded from the earlier analysis of about 630 of the donors. An earlier analysis of about 600 of the donors called V segments functional above 56.7% productive rearrangements and segregating when the between-donor standard deviation exceeded 5%. To diagnose cytomegalovirus status from the catalog of TCR beta chain sequences, a statistical classification framework was built. In a later analysis, TCR nucleotide sequences were compared against IMGT/GENE-DB human TR gene sequences so that V and J genes could be assigned. In a later analysis, CDR3 sequences and most-parsimonious VDJ recombination scenarios were assigned using the TCRdist pipeline. In a later analysis, each TCR beta chain was defined by its CDR3 amino acid sequence together with its V-gene family, and reads lacking a unique V-gene family were excluded. A later analysis removed 450 to 600 highly shared, low-generation-probability nucleotide sequences to deal with suspected cross-contamination and a sequencing artifact. A later analysis calculated a clonal expansion index for each public chain from normalized within-repertoire ranks of inferred template counts. Generation probabilities in a later analysis came from a VDJ recombination model fitted to out-of-frame rearrangements, and those results were checked against IGoR. A later analysis scored TCR-TCR, TCR-HLA and TCR-CMV co-occurrence with hypergeometric tests, applying a repertoire-size bias correction to TCR pairs. A later analysis estimated false discovery rates by permuting HLA or CMV assignments 20 times. In a later analysis, co-occurring TCRs were grouped with DBSCAN, and TCRdist sequence similarity was added when clustering was performed within HLA-allele-positive subsets. Co-occurrence clustering excluded repertoires with fewer than 30,000 or more than 120,000 public chains, plus five with anomalous nucleotide sharing. The table was pulled from immuneACCESS by TCRdb, which kept in-frame rearrangements only. Such tables lose some clones; where checked, under half of the loss comes from unresolved V genes, and the rest has no known cause. V, J and clone size reflect that table, while D and trimming were determined from the DNA. Here the sample has about 160,000 clones; roughly 83% occur a single time. The ten top clones hold roughly 3.4% of the sample.

The sequence was collected from a human donor in good health. Sequencing used PBMCs. This chain joins TRBV5-1 to TRBJ2-2; perhaps TRBD1 is the D gene, with 5 bases matching. This receptor has the CDR3 CASSLGTGNTGELFF. Here is the DNA: TGCGCCAGCAGCTTGGGTACAGGGAACACCGGGGAGCTGTTTTTT.